This T cell receptor beta chain was sequenced for a study of beta chain features in type 1 diabetes. Whole-study context: The samples had around 98 million sorted cells examined in all.

This clone showed up just a few times. Its cognate antigen is unknown. Whole-study results and caveats: Equally in patients and controls, PCR might preferentially amplify shorter templates. Patients with type 1 diabetes showed fewer VDJ junction insertions and more deletions. Within each of all four CD4+ subsets, Type 1 diabetes patients had TCRB CDR3s that were moderately but significantly shorter.

All of the isolated RNA was reverse transcribed, so expressed TCRB transcripts were sequenced. This table comes from immunoSEQ multiplex PCR, and its TCRdb copy is limited to in-frame clones, with some not included. The sample has about 320,000 clones, less than 15% seen once; the top ten hold roughly 7%. The germline V gene encodes CDR1 SNHLY and CDR2 FYNNEI. The ends lost 4 bases at V and 8 bases at J; junction bases unmatched: 14. The CDR3 sequence is 16 residues long. This TCR was recovered from a man in his thirties or forties in good health. The chain recombines TRBV2 with TRBJ1-2; TRBD1 matches at 9 bases. The specimen sequenced was central memory CD4+ T cells from blood. The CDR3 coding sequence is TGTGCCAGCAGTGCGACAGGGGGATCCACTATTCGGGGCTACACCTTC. Its translation: CASSATGGSTIRGYTF.